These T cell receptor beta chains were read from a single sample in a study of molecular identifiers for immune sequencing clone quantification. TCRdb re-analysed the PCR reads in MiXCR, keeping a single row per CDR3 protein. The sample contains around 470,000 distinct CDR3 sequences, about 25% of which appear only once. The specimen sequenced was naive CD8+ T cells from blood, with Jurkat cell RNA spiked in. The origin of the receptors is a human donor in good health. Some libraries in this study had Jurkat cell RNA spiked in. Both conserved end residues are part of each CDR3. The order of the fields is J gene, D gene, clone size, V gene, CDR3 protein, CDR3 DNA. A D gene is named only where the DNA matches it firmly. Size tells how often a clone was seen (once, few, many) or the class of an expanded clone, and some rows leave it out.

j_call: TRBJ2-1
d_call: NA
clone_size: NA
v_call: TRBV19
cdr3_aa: CASSMEGNEQFF
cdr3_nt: TGTGCCAGTAGTATGGAGGGGAATGAGCAGTTCTTC

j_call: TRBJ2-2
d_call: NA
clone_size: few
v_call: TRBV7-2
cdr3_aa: CASRMGWLDTGELFF
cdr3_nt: TGTGCCAGCAGGATGGGTTGGCTTGACACCGGGGAGCTGTTTTTT

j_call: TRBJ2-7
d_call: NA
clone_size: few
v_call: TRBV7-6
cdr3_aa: CASSPPMGPPYEQYF
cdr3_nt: TGTGCCAGCAGCCCCCCCATGGGTCCTCCCTACGAGCAGTACTTC

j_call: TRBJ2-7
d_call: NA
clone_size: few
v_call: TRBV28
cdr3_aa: CASSLTGGQINEQYF
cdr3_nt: TGTGCCAGCAGTTTAACTGGCGGACAGATCAACGAGCAGTACTTC

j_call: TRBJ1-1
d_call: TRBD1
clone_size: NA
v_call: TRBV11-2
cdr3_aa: CASSLDQTGGMDTEAFF
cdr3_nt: TGTGCCAGCAGCTTAGATCAGACAGGGGGCATGGACACTGAAGCTTTCTTT

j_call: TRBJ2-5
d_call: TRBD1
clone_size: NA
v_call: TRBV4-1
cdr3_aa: CASSQPGQQETQYF
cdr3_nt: TGCGCCAGCAGCCAACCGGGACAGCAAGAGACCCAGTACTTC

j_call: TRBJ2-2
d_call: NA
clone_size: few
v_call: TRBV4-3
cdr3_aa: CASSQDGGGDTGELFF
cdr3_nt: TGCGCCAGCAGCCAAGATGGAGGGGGGGACACCGGGGAGCTGTTTTTT

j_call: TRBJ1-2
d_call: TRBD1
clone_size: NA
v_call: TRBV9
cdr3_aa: CASDDSPGGYGYTF
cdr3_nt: TGTGCCAGCGACGATTCACCAGGGGGCTATGGCTACACCTTC

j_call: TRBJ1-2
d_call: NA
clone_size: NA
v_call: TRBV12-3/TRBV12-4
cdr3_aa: CAISPTPNYGYTF
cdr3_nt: TGTGCCATCAGTCCTACACCCAACTATGGCTACACCTTC

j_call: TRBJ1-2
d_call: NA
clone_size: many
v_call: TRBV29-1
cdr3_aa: CSVEDSLEGYTF
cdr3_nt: TGCAGCGTTGAGGACAGCCTGGAAGGCTACACCTTC

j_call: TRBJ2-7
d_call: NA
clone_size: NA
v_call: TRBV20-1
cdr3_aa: CSAKERTNYEQYF
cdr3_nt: TGCAGTGCTAAGGAGCGAACTAACTACGAGCAGTACTTC

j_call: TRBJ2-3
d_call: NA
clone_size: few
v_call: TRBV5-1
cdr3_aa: CASSSYRVSTDTQYF
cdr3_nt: TGCGCCAGCAGCTCCTACAGAGTTAGCACAGATACGCAGTATTTT

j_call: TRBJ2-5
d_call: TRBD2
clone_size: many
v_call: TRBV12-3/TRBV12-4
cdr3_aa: CASSLRGVLETQYF
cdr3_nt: TGTGCCAGCAGTTTGCGGGGGGTCTTGGAGACCCAGTACTTC

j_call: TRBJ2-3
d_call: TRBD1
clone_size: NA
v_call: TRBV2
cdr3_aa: CASISFGEQGMQGRHTDTQYF
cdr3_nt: TGTGCCAGCATATCCTTTGGTGAACAGGGGATGCAAGGCCGACACACAGATACGCAGTATTTT

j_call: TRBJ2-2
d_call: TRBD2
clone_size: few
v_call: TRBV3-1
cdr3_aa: CATSYVGGVLNTGELFF
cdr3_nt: TGTGCCACCTCATACGTCGGGGGGGTTTTGAACACCGGGGAGCTGTTTTTT

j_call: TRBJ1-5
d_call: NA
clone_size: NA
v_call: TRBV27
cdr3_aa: CACSPSWGARSYQPQHF
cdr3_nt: TGTGCCTGCAGTCCCTCTTGGGGGGCGCGATCGTATCAGCCCCAGCATTTT

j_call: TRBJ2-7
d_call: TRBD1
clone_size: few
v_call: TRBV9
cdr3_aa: CASSVASGQGHEQYF
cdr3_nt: TGTGCCAGCAGCGTAGCCAGCGGACAGGGCCACGAGCAGTACTTC

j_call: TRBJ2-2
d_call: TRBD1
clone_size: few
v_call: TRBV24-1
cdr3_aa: CATSDWDRNTGELFF
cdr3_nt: TGTGCCACCAGTGATTGGGACAGAAACACCGGGGAGCTGTTTTTT

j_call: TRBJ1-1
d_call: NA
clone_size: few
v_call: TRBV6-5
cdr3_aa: CASSYSPLDTEAFF
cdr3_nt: TGTGCCAGCAGTTACTCGCCTTTGGACACTGAAGCTTTCTTT

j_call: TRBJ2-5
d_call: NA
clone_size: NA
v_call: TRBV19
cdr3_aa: CASSIGGSTAQYF
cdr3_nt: TGTGCCAGTAGTATAGGGGGATCGACGGCCCAGTACTTC

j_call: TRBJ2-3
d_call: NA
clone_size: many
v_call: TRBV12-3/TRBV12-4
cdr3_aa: CASSLEVVVTDTQYF
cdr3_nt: TGTGCCAGCAGTTTAGAAGTAGTCGTCACAGATACGCAGTATTTT

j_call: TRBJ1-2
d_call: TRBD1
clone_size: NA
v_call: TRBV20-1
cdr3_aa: CSAGGQIF
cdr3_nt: TGCAGTGCTGGGGGACAGATCTTC

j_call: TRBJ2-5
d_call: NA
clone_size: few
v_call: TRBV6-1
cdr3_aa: CASSEPWGSLQETQYF
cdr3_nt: TGTGCCAGCAGTGAACCGTGGGGGTCACTTCAAGAGACCCAGTACTTC

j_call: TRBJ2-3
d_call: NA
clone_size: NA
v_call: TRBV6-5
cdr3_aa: CASSYSGFAGTEDTQYF
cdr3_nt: TGTGCCAGCAGTTACTCGGGTTTCGCGGGGACGGAGGATACGCAGTATTTT

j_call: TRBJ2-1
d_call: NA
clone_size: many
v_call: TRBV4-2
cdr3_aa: CASSPATAAAYNEQFF
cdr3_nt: TGTGCCAGCAGCCCCGCGACTGCAGCGGCCTACAATGAGCAGTTCTTC

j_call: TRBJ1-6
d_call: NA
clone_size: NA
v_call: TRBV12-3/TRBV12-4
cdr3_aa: CASSLAVNSPLRF
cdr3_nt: TGTGCCAGCAGTTTAGCGGTTAATTCACCCCTCCGCTTT

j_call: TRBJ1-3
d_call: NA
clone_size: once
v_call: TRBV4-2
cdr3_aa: CASSQDFGNPIYF
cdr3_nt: TGTGCCAGCAGCCAAGACTTTGGAAACCCCATATATTTT

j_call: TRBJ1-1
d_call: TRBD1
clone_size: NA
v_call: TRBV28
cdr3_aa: CASRPLGQPNTEAFF
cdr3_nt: TGTGCCAGCAGGCCCCTGGGACAGCCTAACACTGAAGCTTTCTTT

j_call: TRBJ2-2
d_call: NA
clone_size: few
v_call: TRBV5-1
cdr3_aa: CASSPPGGARELFF
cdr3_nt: TGCGCCAGCAGCCCTCCTGGAGGGGCGAGGGAGCTGTTTTTT

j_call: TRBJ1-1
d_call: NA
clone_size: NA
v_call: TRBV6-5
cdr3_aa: CASSLMAEGNTETFF
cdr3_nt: TGTGCCAGCAGTCTCATGGCCGAGGGGAACACTGAAACTTTCTTT

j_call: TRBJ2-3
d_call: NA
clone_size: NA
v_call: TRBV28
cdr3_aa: CATSDPGSSTDTQYF
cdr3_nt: TGTGCCACTTCAGATCCTGGGAGCTCCACAGATACGCAGTATTTT

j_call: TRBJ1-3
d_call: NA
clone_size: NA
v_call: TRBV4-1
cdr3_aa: CASSQAGEAGNTIYF
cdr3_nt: TGCGCCAGCAGCCAAGCGGGGGAGGCTGGAAACACCATATATTTT

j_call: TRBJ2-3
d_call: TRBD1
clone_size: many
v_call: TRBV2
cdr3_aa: CASSGWDRATHTQYF
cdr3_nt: TGTGCCAGCAGCGGCTGGGACAGGGCGACGCATACGCAGTATTTT

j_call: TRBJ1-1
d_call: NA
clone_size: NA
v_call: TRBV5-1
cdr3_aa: CASSVEPDRRPEAFF
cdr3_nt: TGCGCCAGCAGCGTAGAGCCAGACAGGCGCCCTGAAGCTTTCTTT